This T cell receptor (beta chain) was sequenced during a study of cytotoxic CD8 clonotypes in ibrutinib-treated CLL (dated by TCRdb to about 2021). Regarding the study in general: The cohort was composed of under 12 relapsed/refractory and fewer than 16 treatment-naive patients; IGHV unmutated status was identified in 17 to 18 patients. Partial responses were observed in about 25 patients and complete responses in 2; after a median follow-up of around 68 months, remission was maintained in approximately 15 patients and progression was observed in 12. Samples at response were collected after a median of roughly 13 months of treatment, with a range of roughly 6 to 40 months. On average, each sample had approximately 260,000 productive templates and approximately 100,000 productive rearrangements. Longitudinal samples were available for about 30% of the 86 trial participants. Patients were still on ibrutinib when every remission and progressive disease sample was collected. Cryopreserved peripheral blood mononuclear cells were obtained prior to treatment, at the time of response, and at either disease progression or sustained remission.

As regards this clone: Its antigen is currently not known. No base-level quality is on record; no much larger clone is a single base apart.

Taken with the paper, the label for time point translates to: progressive disease on ibrutinib. For TCR beta library preparation, roughly 2 micrograms of genomic DNA were isolated from cryopreserved PBMCs. Longitudinal blood samples from CLL patients receiving ibrutinib monotherapy were subjected to high-throughput TCR beta sequencing. The patients were enrolled in a single-center, open-label phase 2 trial of ibrutinib monotherapy. A MiSeq instrument was used for deep resolution sequencing, which targeted depths ranging from 1 in 1 million up to 1 in 200,000 T cells, with coverage averaging 10x for each clonotype. The immunoSEQ hsTCRB Kit was used to generate TCR beta libraries. Per the original workflow: The data were analyzed with ImmunoSEQ Analyzer and ImmunoSEQ Data Assistant, and V, D and J gene assignments followed IMGT definitions. Clonality was computed as one minus normalized Shannon entropy of productive rearrangement frequencies, ranging from 0 to 1. Only overrepresented clonotypes making up at least 0.05% of each patient's repertoire were included in the public clonotype analysis. Thirteen age-matched healthy donor repertoires from immuneACCESS were used as controls for clonality. In TCRdb, the immuneACCESS table is reduced to in-frame sequences with V and J assigned. These tables do not hold every clone; where another copy was compared, an unresolved V gene accounts for under half, and the others remain unexplained. From that table come the V and J calls and clone size; the DNA was used to work out D and trimming. The sample profile shows 35,000 or so clones; over 55% of them were found once. The ten largest account for 16% of the sample.

What the study reported, not specific to this receptor: Clonality rose at ibrutinib response, remained stable during sustained remission, and dropped back toward baseline at progression. Public clonotypes were found to be uncommon and were observed to contract or remain stable during treatment; the increase in clonality was shown to reflect expansion of private clonotypes at ibrutinib response. At baseline, clonality was higher than in age-matched healthy donors and showed a strong correlation with circulating CD8+ T-cell counts. Lymph node repertoires were not examined, and the timing of sampling was not matched between patients in sustained remission and those whose disease progressed.

The CDR3 sequence holds 15 residues, the cysteine and phenylalanine included. Of all the DNA, just the CDR3 is kept, 45 bases in frame from base 1. The germline V gene supplies CDR1 SGDLS and CDR2 YYNGEE. V gives up 0 bases and J gives up 4 bases, and the segment between their germline ends measures 11 bases. Sample: PBMCs, taken at disease progression, from a patient treated with ibrutinib. This TCR was recovered from a human donor with chronic lymphocytic leukemia. The chain joins TRBV9 to TRBJ2-1; the D gene could be TRBD1 or TRBD2, each one agreeing over 5 bases. The DNA sequence reads TGTGCCAGCAGCGTAGGGGACGACCATTACAATGAGCAGTTCTTC. Its protein reads: CASSVGDDHYNEQFF.